This T cell receptor (beta chain) was sequenced in a study of blood T cell repertoires in COVID-19. Looking at the study overall: The analysed material was cDNA or gDNA that came from T cells, B-cell-depleted T cells, or PBMCs.

Participants' reported clinical history set cohort assignment. In this sample, this clone turned up once. Sequencing used immunoSEQ multiplex PCR; TCRdb keeps in-frame clones, though not all of them. The repertoire holds approximately 220,000 clones, with 85% as singletons. Trimming took 11 bases from V and 2 from J; bases not matched to a gene: 9. There are 16 residues in the CDR3. Per the germline V gene, CDR1 is ENHRY and CDR2 is SYGVKD. The rearrangement uses TRBV10-3 and TRBJ2-6, with 10 bases identical to TRBD1. The specimen sequenced was PBMCs or T cells enriched from blood (not recorded which). This TCR derives from a man aged 35-49 years who had recovered from COVID-19. CDR3 protein: CAATGGAGAGANVLTF. As DNA, the CDR3 is TGTGCCGCGACAGGGGGCGCCGGGGCTGGGGCCAACGTCCTGACTTTC.